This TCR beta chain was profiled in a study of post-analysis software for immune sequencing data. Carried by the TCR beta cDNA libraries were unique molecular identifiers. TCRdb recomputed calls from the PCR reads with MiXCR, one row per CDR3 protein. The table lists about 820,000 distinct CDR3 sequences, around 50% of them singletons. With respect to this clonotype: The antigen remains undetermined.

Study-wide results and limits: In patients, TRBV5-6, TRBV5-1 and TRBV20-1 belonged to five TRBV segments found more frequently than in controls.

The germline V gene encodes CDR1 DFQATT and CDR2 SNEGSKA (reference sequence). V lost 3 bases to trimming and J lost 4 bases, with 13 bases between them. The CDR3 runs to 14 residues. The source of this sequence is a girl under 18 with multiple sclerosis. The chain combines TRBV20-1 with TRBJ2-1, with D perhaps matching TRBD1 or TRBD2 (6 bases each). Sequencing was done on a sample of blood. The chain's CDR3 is CSASVRGLYNEQFF. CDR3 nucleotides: TGCAGTGCTAGCGTCCGGGGGCTATACAATGAGCAGTTCTTC.